This passage covers 14 T cell receptor beta chains from one sample sequenced in a study of regulatory T cells in long-lasting Graves disease. CDR3 regions were amplified by Arm-PCR using iRepertoire HTBI primers to build TCR beta libraries. TCRdb independently ran MiXCR on the multiplex PCR reads; one entry per CDR3 protein. The sample lists about 540,000 distinct CDR3 sequences, about 13% seen once, with under 10% in the top ten. Time point reported: newly diagnosed GD, antithyroid drugs for less than 3 months. There was RNA extracted from PBMCs, and the TCR library was made from it. The sample was also reused in another study, on T cells in Graves' hyperthyroidism and ophthalmopathy.

The sample was peripheral blood mononuclear cells (PBMCs), taken at new diagnosis, from a patient treated with antithyroid drugs. These receptors were collected from a man aged 25-45 years with Graves disease.

This clonotype showed up many times. This chain links TRBV12-3 or TRBV12-4 with TRBJ2-2; D uncertain. CDR3 length: 14 amino acids. V lost 3 bases and J 1 base, leaving 6 bases between the germline ends. CDR3 loop: CASSFSVNTGELFF. The CDR3 coding sequence is TGTGCCAGCAGTTTTTCGGTGAACACCGGGGAGCTGTTTTTT.

In this sample, this clonotype turned up a few times. CDR3 loop: CASSPPWPKRQGLYNEQFF. The CDR3 DNA follows: TGTGCCAGCAGCCCCCCTTGGCCCAAACGACAGGGGCTATACAATGAGCAGTTCTTC. The chain links TRBV5-5 to TRBJ2-1, with 8 bases lining up with TRBD1. Germline CDR1 is SGHKS and CDR2 is YYEKEE (reference sequence). The CDR3 sequence is 19 residues long. Trimming took 4 bases from V and 4 from J; bases not matched to a gene: 19.

This clonotype was seen at least ten times. The rearrangement links TRBV5-1 to TRBJ2-7, with D possibly TRBD2 on 5 matching bases. The CDR3 runs 13 residues. The germline V and J ends were trimmed by 4 bases and 7 bases, with 15 bases remaining between them. CDR1 is SGHRS, CDR2 YFSETQ, per germline. The CDR3 sequence is CASSGTQRGEQYF. CDR3 bases: TGCGCCAGCAGCGGTACTCAACGAGGGGAGCAGTACTTC.

This clonotype occurred many times. The CDR3 coding sequence is TGCAGTGCTCCTCCTTTAGCTAGCACAGATACGCAGTATTTT. It specifies CSAPPLASTDTQYF. This chain uses TRBV20-1 with TRBJ2-3; no clear D. This CDR3 is built from 14 residues. V was clipped by 5 bases and J by 0 bases, with 12 bases between them. Germline assignment: CDR1 DFQATT and CDR2 SNEGSKA (reference sequence).

This clonotype was seen repeatedly, ten times or more. V and J are TRBV7-2 and TRBJ1-2; 10 nucleotides agree with TRBD1. Trimming removed 4 bases from V and 8 bases from J; junction bases left unmatched: 7. Germline lookup yields CDR1 SGHTA and CDR2 FQGNSA. This CDR3 contains 14 residues. The CDR3 is CASSSGQGDEGYTF. CDR3 DNA sequence: TGTGCCAGCAGCTCCGGACAGGGGGATGAGGGCTACACCTTC.

This clonotype was observed many times. The chain links TRBV7-9 to TRBJ1-2, with no clear D. CDR1 is SEHNR and CDR2 is FQNEAQ in the germline V gene (reference sequence). Trimming left V 5 bases short and J 5 bases short, with 12 bases between. The CDR3 contains 13 residues. CDR3 in DNA: TGTGCCAGCAGCCAAAGCCAACAGTATGGCTACACCTTC. Amino acid sequence: CASSQSQQYGYTF.

There are many counts of this clonotype. The chain recombines TRBV7-8 with TRBJ1-6; D gene unclear. CDR3 length: 15 residues. The V end was cut by 5 bases, the J end by 8 bases, with 16 bases between. The V gene's germline CDR1 is SGHVS and CDR2 FQNEAQ. In nucleotides, the CDR3 is TGTGCCAGCAGCCGGCGGACCGGCGAGGATTCACCCCTCCACTTT. It is translated as CASSRRTGEDSPLHF.

This chain links TRBV28 with TRBJ1-4, with D maybe TRBD1 (5 bases). The CDR3 length is 17 residues. Looked up from germline, CDR1 is MDHEN and CDR2 is SYDVKM. V lost 7 bases and J lost 3, with 21 bases in between. CDR3: CASIEGRGIFSNEKLFF. CDR3 coding DNA: TGTGCCAGCATCGAGGGACGGGGGATTTTTTCTAATGAAAAACTGTTTTTT.

This clonotype was recorded many times. The rearrangement links TRBV28 to TRBJ2-2; D remains ambiguous. Germline V gene lookup returns CDR1 MDHEN and CDR2 SYDVKM. This CDR3 comprises 11 residues. Trimming took 6 bases from V and 5 from J, leaving 4 bases between them. The CDR3 protein is CASRETGELFF. The CDR3 nucleotides are TGTGCCAGCAGAGAAACCGGGGAGCTGTTTTTT.

This clonotype came up many times. In DNA form, the CDR3 reads TGTGCCAGCAGAAGGGGGTATAGCAATCAGCCCCAGCATTTT. Translation gives CASRRGYSNQPQHF. The genes are TRBV6-1 and TRBJ1-5; tentatively, D is TRBD1 (6 bases). The CDR3 sequence is 14 residues long. V was shortened by 6 bases and J by 0 bases, with 9 bases between the two germline ends. CDR1 and CDR2 (germline): MNHNS, SASEGT.

This clonotype was counted many times. The CDR3 coding sequence is TGTGCCAGCAGACCTTTAGCGGGAGGAATAACGAATGAGCAGTTCTTC. It codes for CASRPLAGGITNEQFF. V usage is TRBV7-9 and J usage is TRBJ2-1; TRBD2 matches 10 bases. This CDR3 region has 16 residues. V shed 6 bases and J 7 bases; nucleotides not matched to a gene: 12. The germline V gene encodes CDR1 SEHNR and CDR2 FQNEAQ (reference sequence).

This clonotype was seen at least ten times. The chain has TRBV6-1 and TRBJ2-1, with 12 nucleotides matching TRBD2. CDR1 is MNHNS and CDR2 is SASEGT in the germline V gene. V lost 6 bases to trimming and J lost 7 bases; unmatched junction nucleotides: 7. There are 15 residues in the CDR3. The CDR3 bases are TGTGCCAGCAGCCCTTTGACTAGCGGGAGTAATGAGCAGTTCTTC. This sequence encodes CASSPLTSGSNEQFF.

This clonotype showed up many times. This chain joins TRBV12-3 or TRBV12-4 and TRBJ1-1; D is perhaps TRBD1 (6 bases). This CDR3 is 14 amino acids long. V gave up 8 bases and J gave up 11 bases, with 24 bases separating them. The CDR3 region has the DNA TGTGCCAGCTATGCTGGGGGCCCAACCGCTGCGGCTTTCTTT. This encodes CASYAGGPTAAAFF.

Ten or more counts support this clonotype. This chain links TRBV30 with TRBJ1-3, with unresolved D. This CDR3 contains 12 residues. Germline CDR1 and CDR2: GTSNPN and SVGIG (reference sequence). V gave up 8 bases and J gave up 2 bases, with 10 bases separating them. The CDR3 DNA is TGTGCCCGGAAAGATCCTGGAAACACCATATATTTT. It encodes CARKDPGNTIYF. Drawing the rest from reference TRBV30 and TRBJ1-3, the complete variable domain is SQTIHQWPATLVQPVGSPLSLECTVEGTSNPNLYWYRQAAGRGLQLLFYSVGIGQISSEVPQNLSASRPQDRQFILSSKKLLLSDSGFYLCARKDPGNTIYFGEGSWLTVV.